A single sample is the source of the 2 T cell receptor beta chains below, sequenced in a study of early T cells in non-severe SARS-CoV-2 infection (dated by TCRdb to the early 2020s). Library method: 5' RACE. Sequencing took place on a NextSeq 500. TCRdb took the public reads, trimmed them with fastp at Q25, ran MiXCR for clone calling and kept in-frame beta chains. Each record represents a unique CDR3 protein, reported with the most common genes and DNA among its rows. The sample contains approximately 41,000 distinct CDR3 sequences, about 5% of them found a single time. The top ten clonotypes cover roughly 17% of the sample. Sequenced input: whole blood. These receptors were obtained from an adult who was a healthcare worker with PCR-confirmed SARS-CoV-2 infection or an uninfected control (not recorded which).

In its sample, this clonotype was seen many times. This chain connects TRBV9 to TRBJ2-7; D remains ambiguous. V was clipped by 7 bases and J by 7 bases, with 21 bases between them. The germline CDR1 and CDR2 sequences are SGDLS and YYNGEE. The length of the CDR3 is 14 residues. This CDR3 reads CASGPTAVPWEQYF. CDR3 nucleotides: TGTGCCAGCGGCCCGACGGCAGTACCCTGGGAGCAGTACTTC.

The V gene is TRBV19, the J gene TRBJ2-7; D possibly corresponds to TRBD2 (5 bases). V was pared by 5 bases and J by 9 bases, with 20 bases between. The CDR3 runs 14 residues. The germline V gene has CDR1 LNHDA and CDR2 SQIVND (reference sequence). The CDR3 sequence is CASSPPGGGRTQYF. The CDR3 nucleotides read TGTGCCAGTAGTCCTCCAGGTGGCGGGCGGACGCAGTACTTC.